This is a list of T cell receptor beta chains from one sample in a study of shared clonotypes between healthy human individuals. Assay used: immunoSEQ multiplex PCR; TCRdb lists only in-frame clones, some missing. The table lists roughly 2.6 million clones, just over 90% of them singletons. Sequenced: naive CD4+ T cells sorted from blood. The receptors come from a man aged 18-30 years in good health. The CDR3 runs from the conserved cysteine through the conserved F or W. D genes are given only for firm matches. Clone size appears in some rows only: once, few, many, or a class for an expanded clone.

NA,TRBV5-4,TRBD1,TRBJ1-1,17,CASSWAQGALMLTEAFF,TGTGCCAGCAGCTGGGCACAGGGGGCTTTGATGTTGACTGAAGCTTTCTTT
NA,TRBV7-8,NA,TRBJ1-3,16,CASSLVYQPSGNTIYF,TGTGCCAGCAGCTTAGTCTATCAGCCCTCTGGAAACACCATATATTTT
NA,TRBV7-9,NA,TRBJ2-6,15,CASSPGGSGANVLTF,TGTGCCAGCAGCCCAGGAGGGTCTGGGGCCAACGTCCTGACTTTC
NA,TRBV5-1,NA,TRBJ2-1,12,CASSLLYNEQFF,TGCGCCAGCAGCCTCCTCTACAATGAGCAGTTCTTC
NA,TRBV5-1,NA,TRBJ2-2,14,CASSLDSPTGELFF,TGCGCCAGCAGCTTGGACTCCCCAACCGGGGAGCTGTTTTTT
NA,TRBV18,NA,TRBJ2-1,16,CASSPSRDSNYNEQFF,TGTGCCAGCTCACCCTCGAGGGACTCAAACTACAATGAGCAGTTCTTC
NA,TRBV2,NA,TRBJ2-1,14,CASSGQGGGNEQFF,TGTGCCAGCAGTGGACAGGGCGGGGGGAATGAGCAGTTCTTC
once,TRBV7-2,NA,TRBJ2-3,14,CASSYRTGADTQYF,TGTGCCAGCAGCTACCGGACGGGGGCAGATACGCAGTATTTT
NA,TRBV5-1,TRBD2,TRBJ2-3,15,CASSFNGGAGDTQYF,TGCGCCAGCAGCTTTAACGGGGGGGCTGGAGATACGCAGTATTTT
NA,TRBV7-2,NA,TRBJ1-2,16,CASSTNADGRYYGYTF,TGTGCCAGCAGCACCAACGCAGACGGCAGATACTATGGCTACACCTTC
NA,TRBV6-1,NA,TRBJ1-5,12,CARGRTAQPQHF,TGTGCCAGAGGGCGGACGGCACAGCCCCAGCATTTT
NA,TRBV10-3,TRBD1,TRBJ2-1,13,CAISSWTGDEQFF,TGTGCCATCAGTTCCTGGACAGGGGATGAGCAGTTCTTC
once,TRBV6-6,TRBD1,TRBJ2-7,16,CASSYRSLGGLYEQYF,TGTGCCAGCAGTTACAGGAGTTTAGGGGGCCTTTACGAGCAGTACTTC
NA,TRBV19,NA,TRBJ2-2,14,CASSPRAITGELFF,TGTGCCAGTAGCCCGCGGGCAATCACCGGGGAGCTGTTTTTT
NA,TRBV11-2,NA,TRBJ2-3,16,CASSFRGAGQQDTQYF,TGTGCCAGCAGCTTTAGGGGGGCCGGACAACAAGATACGCAGTATTTT
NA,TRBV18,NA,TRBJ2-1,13,CASSPRGSDEQFF,TGTGCCAGCTCACCCCGAGGGAGCGATGAGCAGTTCTTC
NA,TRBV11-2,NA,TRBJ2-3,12,CASSLGAGPQYF,TGTGCCAGCAGCTTAGGGGCAGGGCCCCAGTATTTT
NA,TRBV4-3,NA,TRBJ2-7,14,CASSQEEGPYEQYF,TGCGCCAGCAGCCAAGAGGAAGGCCCCTACGAGCAGTACTTC
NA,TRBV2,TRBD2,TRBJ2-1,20,CASTSPGGTSGRIGYNEQFF,TGTGCCAGCACCTCCCCCGGGGGGACTAGCGGGAGAATCGGCTACAATGAGCAGTTCTTC
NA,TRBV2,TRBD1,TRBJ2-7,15,CASSETGTGSYEQYF,TGTGCCAGCAGTGAAACCGGGACAGGGAGCTACGAGCAGTACTTC
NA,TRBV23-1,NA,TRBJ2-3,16,CASRPTSGPSTDTQYF,TGCGCCAGCCGACCCACCTCAGGACCTAGCACAGATACGCAGTATTTT
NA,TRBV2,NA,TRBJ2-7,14,CASRKMISFDEQYF,TGTGCCAGCAGAAAGATGATCTCCTTTGACGAGCAGTACTTC
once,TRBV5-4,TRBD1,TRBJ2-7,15,CASSFPGQGAYEQYF,TGTGCCAGCAGCTTTCCGGGACAGGGGGCGTACGAGCAGTACTTC
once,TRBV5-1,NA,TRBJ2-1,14,CASSPSTYNNEQFF,TGCGCCAGCAGCCCAAGCACGTACAACAATGAGCAGTTCTTC
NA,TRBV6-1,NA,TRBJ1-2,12,CASNGPIYGYTF,TGTGCCAGCAACGGACCGATCTATGGCTACACCTTC
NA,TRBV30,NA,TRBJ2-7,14,CAWSVSGGGYEQYF,TGTGCCTGGAGTGTATCCGGGGGAGGCTACGAGCAGTACTTC
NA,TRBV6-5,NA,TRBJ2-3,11,CASRSTDTQYF,TGTGCCAGCAGGTCGACGGATACGCAGTATTTT
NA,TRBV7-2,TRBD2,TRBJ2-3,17,CASSLAGTSGTTDTQYF,TGTGCCAGCAGCTTAGCAGGGACTAGCGGGACTACAGATACGCAGTATTTT
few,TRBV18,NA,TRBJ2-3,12,CASSPRTDTQYF,TGTGCCAGCTCACCACGAACAGATACGCAGTATTTT
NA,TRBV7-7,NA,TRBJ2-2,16,CASSSKQGYNTGELFF,TGTGCTAGCAGCTCAAAACAGGGATATAACACCGGGGAGCTGTTTTTT
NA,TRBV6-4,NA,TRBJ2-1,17,CASSDGDRGIRDNEQFF,TGTGCCAGCAGTGACGGTGATAGGGGGATTAGGGACAATGAGCAGTTCTTC
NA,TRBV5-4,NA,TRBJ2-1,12,CASSTGFNEQFF,TGTGCCAGCAGCACGGGGTTCAATGAGCAGTTCTTC
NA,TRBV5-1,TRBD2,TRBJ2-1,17,CASSLGASGGSYNEQFF,TGCGCCAGCAGCCTGGGGGCTAGCGGGGGATCCTACAATGAGCAGTTCTTC
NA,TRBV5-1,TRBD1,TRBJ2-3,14,CASSNGQGPDTQYF,TGCGCCAGCAGCAACGGACAGGGCCCAGATACGCAGTATTTT
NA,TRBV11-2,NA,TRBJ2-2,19,CASSLATFGWETNTGELFF,TGTGCCAGCAGCTTGGCCACTTTTGGCTGGGAGACGAACACCGGGGAGCTGTTTTTT
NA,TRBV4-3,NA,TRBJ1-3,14,CASSETTGGNTIYF,TGCGCCAGCAGCGAAACTACAGGGGGAAACACCATATATTTT
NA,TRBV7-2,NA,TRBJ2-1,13,CASSLEFYNEQFF,TGTGCCAGCAGCTTAGAGTTCTACAATGAGCAGTTCTTC
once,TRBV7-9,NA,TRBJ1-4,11,CASSLVEKLFF,TGTGCCAGCAGCTTGGTTGAAAAACTGTTTTTT
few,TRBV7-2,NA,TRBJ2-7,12,CASSLAYYEQYF,TGTGCCAGCAGCTTAGCGTACTACGAGCAGTACTTC
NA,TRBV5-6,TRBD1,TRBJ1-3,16,CASSPDRVFGGNTIYF,TGTGCCAGCAGCCCGGACAGGGTTTTTGGTGGAAACACCATATATTTT
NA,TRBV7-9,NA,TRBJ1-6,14,CASTVGQTNSPLHF,TGTGCCAGCACCGTCGGACAGACTAATTCACCCCTCCACTTT
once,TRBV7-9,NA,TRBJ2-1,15,CASSFTGKVYNEQFF,TGTGCCAGCAGCTTCACGGGGAAGGTTTACAATGAGCAGTTCTTC
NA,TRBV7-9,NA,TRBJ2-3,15,CASSFKMTVTDTQYF,TGTGCCAGCAGCTTTAAAATGACAGTCACAGATACGCAGTATTTT
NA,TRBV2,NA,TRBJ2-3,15,CASSAQQTGTDTQYF,TGTGCCAGCAGTGCACAGCAAACTGGCACAGATACGCAGTATTTT
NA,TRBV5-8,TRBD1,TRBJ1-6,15,CASSHRQGNQSPLHF,TGTGCCAGCAGCCACAGACAGGGAAATCAGTCACCCCTCCACTTT
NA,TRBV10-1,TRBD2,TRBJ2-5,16,CASRERTSGNQETQYF,TGCGCCAGCAGGGAACGGACTAGCGGGAACCAAGAGACCCAGTACTTC
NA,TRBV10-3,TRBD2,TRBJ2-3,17,CAIRTHLLAGSTDTQYF,TGTGCCATCAGGACCCACCTTCTAGCGGGGTCCACAGATACGCAGTATTTT
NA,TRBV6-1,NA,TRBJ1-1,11,CASSGGTEAFF,TGTGCCAGCAGTGGGGGTACGGAAGCTTTCTTT
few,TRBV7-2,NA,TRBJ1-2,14,CASSSRAAHYGYTF,TGTGCCAGCAGCTCCCGGGCCGCGCACTATGGCTACACCTTC
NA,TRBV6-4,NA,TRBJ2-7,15,CASSDKRGGRYEQYF,TGTGCCAGCAGTGATAAGAGGGGCGGTCGGTACGAGCAGTACTTC
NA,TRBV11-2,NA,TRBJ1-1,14,CASSPSRGWTEAFF,TGTGCCAGCAGCCCCTCGAGGGGTTGGACTGAAGCTTTCTTT
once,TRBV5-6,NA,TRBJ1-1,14,CAATPWGAGTEAFF,TGTGCCGCAACGCCCTGGGGGGCGGGGACTGAAGCTTTCTTT
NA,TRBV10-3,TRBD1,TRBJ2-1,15,CATGQGVVSYNEQFF,TGTGCCACTGGACAGGGGGTCGTCTCCTACAATGAGCAGTTCTTC
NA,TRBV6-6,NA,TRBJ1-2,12,CASSYRNYGYTF,TGTGCCAGCAGTTACAGGAACTATGGCTACACCTTC